This TCR beta chain is drawn from a study of cytomegalovirus exposure and HLA in healthy donors. Findings and caveats of the study: There were reportedly fewer N-insertions in an Asian-associated ancestry cluster than the roughly 670-donor mean, in a later analysis.

In regard to this clone: Antigen: not known.

The primer mix had 60 Vbeta and 13 Jbeta primers. Data came from immunoSEQ multiplex PCR; TCRdb stores just in-frame clones and leaves some out. The sample lists 200,000 to 250,000 clones, approximately 79% occurring once. From germline, CDR1 is SGHAT and CDR2 FQNNGV. V lost 2 bases and J lost 4; bases outside the gene matches: 4. This CDR3 comprises 15 residues. This sequence joins TRBV11-2 and TRBJ2-2, with 7 bases identical to TRBD1. The origin of this receptor is a man aged 45-65 years in good health and CMV-seronegative. Sample: PBMCs. This CDR3 reads CASSLSHRGTGELFF. The CDR3 DNA is TGTGCCAGCAGCTTAAGTCACAGGGGCACCGGGGAGCTGTTTTTT.